The 13 T cell receptor beta chains in this list originate from one sample, sequenced in a study of OX40 agonist ivuxolimab in advanced cancers. TCRdb's table, derived via immunoSEQ multiplex PCR, lists solely in-frame clones and lacks some. The sample has 100,000 or so clones, about nine tenths seen once; the top ten hold more than 0.6%. Source: CD4+ or CD8+ T cells sorted from blood, taken in a trial of the OX40 agonist ivuxolimab. These receptor sequences come from an adult with an advanced solid tumor such as melanoma, head and neck, liver or kidney cancer.

The table lists this clone with a few counts. J is TRBJ2-1 and V is TRBV7-9; 12 bases are shared with TRBD2. This CDR3 has 15 amino acids. CDR1 and CDR2 from the germline V gene are SEHNR and FQNEAQ (reference sequence). V was pared by 5 bases and J by 9 bases, with 8 bases of the junction left unmatched. The CDR3 loop reads CASSPRLAGDREQFF. The CDR3 bases are TGTGCCAGCAGCCCCCGACTAGCGGGAGACCGTGAGCAGTTCTTC.

This clone was picked up one time. This rearrangement joins TRBV7-2 to TRBJ2-3; D might be TRBD1 (6 bases). The germline gives CDR1 SGHTA, CDR2 FQGNSA. Trimming took 5 bases from V and 2 from J, leaving 11 bases between them. This CDR3 contains 14 residues. CDR3 sequence (DNA): TGTGCCAGCAGCCCGGACAGATACACAGATACGCAGTATTTT. As protein: CASSPDRYTDTQYF.

This chain connects TRBV5-1 to TRBJ2-3; no firm D call. V gave up 4 bases and J gave up 9 bases, with 12 bases separating them. Germline V gene sequence: CDR1 SGHRS, CDR2 YFSETQ. CDR3 length equals 12 residues. The DNA for the CDR3 is TGCGCCAGCAGCCAAGACACCGGGACGCAGTATTTT. It codes for CASSQDTGTQYF.

The J gene is TRBJ2-5, the V gene TRBV7-2, with D tentatively TRBD1 (5 bases). In germline, CDR1 is SGHTA, CDR2 FQGNSA. V lost 1 base, J lost 4 bases, and 7 bases lay in between. The CDR3 has 13 amino acids. CDR3 protein: CASSLGRVETQYF. The CDR3 DNA is TGTGCCAGCAGCTTAGGCAGGGTAGAGACCCAGTACTTC.

This clone was detected a few times. The chain uses TRBV9 and TRBJ1-4; unclear D gene. The CDR3 covers 15 residues. Per germline, CDR1 SGDLS and CDR2 YYNGEE. The V end lost 5 bases, the J end lost 3 bases, and 14 bases lay between the germline ends. The CDR3 reads CASSQTVLPNEKLFF. The CDR3, as DNA: TGTGCCAGCAGTCAGACGGTACTACCTAATGAAAAACTGTTTTTT.

The chain employs TRBV9 and TRBJ2-2; D call uncertain. Trimming shortened V by 2 bases and J by 1 base, and 3 bases separated the two germline ends. The CDR3 covers 13 residues. Germline CDR1 SGDLS, CDR2 YYNGEE. CDR3 loop: CASSVENTGELFF. The CDR3 DNA reads TGTGCCAGCAGCGTGGAGAACACCGGGGAGCTGTTTTTT.

V is TRBV7-8 and J is TRBJ2-7; D may correspond to TRBD1 or TRBD2 (5 bases each). The CDR3 extends over 14 amino acids. Between the trimmed V and J ends, which lost 1 base and 2 bases, there was a span of 9 bases. The germline CDR1 and CDR2 sequences are SGHVS and FQNEAQ. CDR3 bases: TGTGCCAGCAGCTTAGGGGGGAAAACCTACGAGCAGTACTTC. The encoded protein is CASSLGGKTYEQYF.

This chain joins TRBV13 and TRBJ2-5; the match to TRBD1 covers 7 bases. The J call may be in error: the DNA end matches TRBJ2-7 better. CDR3 length: 14 amino acids. Germline V gene data show CDR1 as PRHDT and CDR2 as FYEKMQ (reference sequence). CDR3 sequence (DNA): TGTGCCAGCAGCCGCAATCAGGGGGCCTACGAGCAGTACTTC. It is translated as CASSRNQGAYEQYF.

This chain connects TRBV5-4 to TRBJ1-4, with 10 bases identical to TRBD1. Germline CDR1 and CDR2: SGHNT and YYREEE (reference sequence). The V segment lost 4 bases and the J segment 5 bases; nucleotides outside the gene matches: 2. This CDR3 has 14 residues. The CDR3 DNA sequence: TGTGCCAGCAGCCAGGGACAGGGGAATGAAAAACTGTTTTTT. Translating gives CASSQGQGNEKLFF. Looking up the rest from reference TRBV5-4 and TRBJ1-4 gives the full variable domain: ETGVTQSPTHLIKTRGQQVTLRCSSQSGHNTVSWYQQALGQGPQFIFQYYREEENGRGNFPPRFSGLQFPNYSSELNVNALELDDSALYLCASSQGQGNEKLFFGSGTQLSVL.

The chain joins TRBV4-3 to TRBJ1-5; D unclear. The CDR3 runs to 13 residues. V was cut by 5 bases and J by 4 bases, with 9 bases left in between. Germline V gene sequence: CDR1 LGHNA, CDR2 YSLEER. CDR3 bases: TGCGCCAGCAGCGCCGGGAGGAATCAGCCCCAGCATTTT. It yields the protein CASSAGRNQPQHF.

The chain is built from TRBV28 and TRBJ1-5; the D gene is possibly TRBD1 (6 bases). This CDR3 is built from 16 residues. Trimming stripped 2 bases from V and 0 bases from J, with 11 bases between. Germline CDR1 is MDHEN and CDR2 is SYDVKM. The CDR3, as DNA: TGTGCCAGCAGTTTACCCCGGGACACTAGCAATCAGCCCCAGCATTTT. It is translated as CASSLPRDTSNQPQHF.

The chain employs TRBV6-1 and TRBJ2-2, with 9 bases matching TRBD1. CDR3 length: 15 residues. The V segment lost 4 bases and the J segment 5 bases; nucleotides outside the gene matches: 5. Per the germline V gene, CDR1 is MNHNS and CDR2 is SASEGT. The CDR3 is CASSAGQGITGELFF. The DNA for the CDR3 is TGTGCCAGCAGTGCCGGACAGGGGATTACCGGGGAGCTGTTTTTT.

V and J are TRBV6-1 and TRBJ2-2; possible D gene TRBD1, 5 bases. The CDR3 length is 13 residues. Trimming shortened V by 7 bases and J by 6 bases, and 12 bases separated the two germline ends. CDR1 is MNHNS and CDR2 is SASEGT in the germline V gene. CDR3 residues: CASTLDRAGELFF. CDR3 DNA: TGTGCCAGCACCCTCGACAGAGCCGGGGAGCTGTTTTTT.